This is a list of T cell receptor beta chains from one sample in a study of shared clonotypes between healthy human individuals. The repertoire was sequenced with immunoSEQ multiplex PCR; TCRdb's copy has only in-frame clones and lacks some. Of more than 550,000 clones listed, roughly 88% were seen once; the top ten hold less than 40%. The material sequenced was memory CD8+ T cells from PBMCs. All receptors derive from a man between 18 and 29 years old in good health. Some clones in this sample may be carry-over from other donors' samples. CDR3s include the opening cysteine and the closing phenylalanine or tryptophan. The order of the fields is clone size, J gene, V gene, D gene, CDR3 protein, CDR3 DNA. The D gene is left open where the match is weak. The size of a clone is reported for some rows only, either as once, few or many, or as a class for expanded clones.

size: -; J: TRBJ2-7; V: TRBV13; D: -; CDR3: CASSQRTGKSYEQYF; DNA: TGTGCCAGCAGCCAAAGGACCGGAAAATCCTACGAGCAGTACTTC
size: -; J: TRBJ1-5; V: TRBV6-6; D: -; CDR3: CASSADLNNQPQHF; DNA: TGTGCCAGCAGTGCGGATCTTAACAATCAGCCCCAGCATTTT
size: -; J: TRBJ2-7; V: TRBV9; D: -; CDR3: CASSEGTGGHEQYF; DNA: TGTGCCAGCAGCGAGGGGACGGGGGGCCACGAGCAGTACTTC
size: -; J: TRBJ2-2; V: TRBV27; D: TRBD2; CDR3: CASSLSRTSGGDTGELFF; DNA: TGTGCCAGCAGTTTATCACGGACTAGTGGGGGGGACACCGGGGAGCTGTTTTTT
size: -; J: TRBJ1-1; V: TRBV28; D: -; CDR3: CASCRGWGDTEAFF; DNA: TGTGCCAGCTGCAGGGGATGGGGAGATACTGAAGCTTTCTTT
size: -; J: TRBJ2-4; V: TRBV11-2; D: -; CDR3: CASSPKRGTKNIQYF; DNA: TGTGCCAGCAGTCCGAAGAGGGGGACCAAAAACATTCAGTACTTC
size: -; J: TRBJ2-3; V: TRBV29-1; D: -; CDR3: CSVEVAAGPDTQYF; DNA: TGCAGCGTTGAAGTAGCGGCGGGTCCAGATACGCAGTATTTT
size: -; J: TRBJ2-7; V: TRBV14; D: -; CDR3: CASSQGRPYEQYF; DNA: TGTGCCAGCAGCCAAGGACGGCCCTACGAGCAGTACTTC
size: -; J: TRBJ2-7; V: TRBV10-3; D: TRBD1; CDR3: CAIRGQVGPQAYEQYF; DNA: TGTGCCATCAGAGGACAGGTAGGGCCCCAAGCCTACGAGCAGTACTTC
size: once; J: TRBJ2-7; V: TRBV2; D: TRBD1; CDR3: CASSAGGAYEQYF; DNA: TGTGCCAGCAGTGCAGGGGGTGCTTACGAGCAGTACTTC
size: few; J: TRBJ2-1; V: TRBV2; D: -; CDR3: CASSDIRGELPGWGEQFF; DNA: TGTGCCAGCAGTGACATCAGAGGGGAGCTCCCCGGTTGGGGTGAGCAGTTCTTC
size: -; J: TRBJ2-1; V: TRBV13; D: TRBD2; CDR3: CASSLWASGASSYNEQFF; DNA: TGTGCCAGCAGCTTATGGGCTAGCGGGGCTAGCTCCTACAATGAGCAGTTCTTC
size: few; J: TRBJ2-2; V: TRBV5-1; D: -; CDR3: CASSFAGELFF; DNA: TGCGCCAGCAGCTTCGCCGGGGAGCTGTTTTTT
size: -; J: TRBJ2-2; V: TRBV10-3; D: -; CDR3: CAISEGHGLVGELFF; DNA: TGTGCCATCAGTGAGGGACATGGGCTAGTCGGGGAGCTGTTTTTT
size: -; J: TRBJ1-2; V: TRBV11-2; D: -; CDR3: CASSVGGASGYTF; DNA: TGTGCCAGCAGCGTTGGAGGTGCCAGTGGCTACACCTTC
size: -; J: TRBJ2-1; V: TRBV5-1; D: -; CDR3: CASSDRTGLNEQFF; DNA: TGCGCCAGCTCTGACCGAACAGGGCTCAATGAGCAGTTCTTC
size: -; J: TRBJ1-1; V: TRBV27; D: -; CDR3: CASSLTEWNTEAFF; DNA: TGTGCCAGCAGTTTAACAGAATGGAACACTGAAGCTTTCTTT
size: -; J: TRBJ2-7; V: TRBV13; D: TRBD1; CDR3: CASSSQGARPYEQYF; DNA: TGTGCCAGCAGCTCCCAGGGGGCGCGTCCCTACGAGCAGTACTTC
size: once; J: TRBJ1-1; V: TRBV7-9; D: -; CDR3: CASSLPGRTNTEAFF; DNA: TGTGCCAGCAGCTTACCGGGACGCACGAACACTGAAGCTTTCTTT
size: -; J: TRBJ1-1; V: TRBV6-1; D: -; CDR3: CASSEAEGRNTEAFF; DNA: TGTGCCAGCAGTGAAGCGGAGGGTCGAAACACTGAAGCTTTCTTT
size: -; J: TRBJ1-1; V: TRBV27; D: -; CDR3: CASSLDRTLNTEAFF; DNA: TGTGCCAGCAGTTTGGACAGAACTTTGAACACTGAAGCTTTCTTT
size: -; J: TRBJ2-1; V: TRBV9; D: TRBD2; CDR3: CASSDSVTSGRNNEQFF; DNA: TGTGCCAGCAGCGACTCGGTAACTAGCGGGAGGAACAATGAGCAGTTCTTC
size: -; J: TRBJ2-2; V: TRBV9; D: TRBD2; CDR3: CASSLAGTTGELFF; DNA: TGTGCCAGCAGCTTAGCGGGGACCACCGGGGAGCTGTTTTTT
size: -; J: TRBJ1-1; V: TRBV27; D: -; CDR3: CASSPIGGGVGDTEAFF; DNA: TGTGCCAGCAGTCCAATCGGCGGGGGAGTGGGGGACACTGAAGCTTTCTTT
size: few; J: TRBJ2-2; V: TRBV2; D: -; CDR3: CATGTLNTGELFF; DNA: TGTGCGACCGGGACCTTGAACACCGGGGAGCTGTTTTTT
size: few; J: TRBJ2-1; V: TRBV4-3; D: -; CDR3: CASSQAGTILENNEQFF; DNA: TGCGCCAGCAGCCAAGCTGGAACCATCCTGGAAAACAATGAGCAGTTCTTC
size: -; J: TRBJ1-3; V: TRBV7-8; D: -; CDR3: CASSLGRQAGNTIYF; DNA: TGTGCCAGCAGCTTAGGCCGACAGGCTGGAAACACCATATATTTT
size: -; J: TRBJ2-6; V: TRBV7-9; D: -; CDR3: CASSLKADQAGANVLTF; DNA: TGTGCCAGCAGCTTGAAGGCAGATCAGGCAGGGGCCAACGTCCTGACTTTC
size: -; J: TRBJ2-3; V: TRBV28; D: -; CDR3: CASSQIVSSNTQYF; DNA: TGTGCCAGCAGCCAAATAGTAAGCTCGAATACGCAGTATTTT
size: -; J: TRBJ2-7; V: TRBV28; D: -; CDR3: CASSPLTVYEQYF; DNA: TGTGCCAGCAGTCCCCTGACAGTCTACGAGCAGTACTTC
size: once; J: TRBJ2-3; V: TRBV7-9; D: TRBD2; CDR3: CASSSSSGSTTDTQYF; DNA: TGTGCCAGCAGCTCCTCTAGCGGGTCGACCACAGATACGCAGTATTTT
size: -; J: TRBJ2-7; V: TRBV13; D: -; CDR3: CASSAPGVSYEQYF; DNA: TGTGCCAGCAGCGCCCCAGGGGTGTCCTACGAGCAGTACTTC
size: -; J: TRBJ2-7; V: TRBV18; D: -; CDR3: CASSPARGYEQYF; DNA: TGTGCCAGCTCACCGGCCAGGGGCTACGAGCAGTACTTC
size: -; J: TRBJ1-1; V: TRBV6-5; D: -; CDR3: CASSPRTYTEAFF; DNA: TGTGCCAGCAGTCCAAGGACATACACTGAAGCTTTCTTT
size: -; J: TRBJ2-1; V: TRBV9; D: -; CDR3: CASSDGTQLDEQFF; DNA: TGTGCCAGCAGCGACGGGACTCAATTAGATGAGCAGTTCTTC
size: -; J: TRBJ2-1; V: TRBV11-3; D: -; CDR3: CASSVGDEQFF; DNA: TGTGCCAGCAGCGTCGGGGATGAGCAGTTCTTC
size: -; J: TRBJ2-3; V: TRBV7-8; D: TRBD2; CDR3: CASSFGGLADYTDTQYF; DNA: TGTGCCAGCAGCTTTGGGGGACTAGCGGATTACACAGATACGCAGTATTTT
size: -; J: TRBJ2-3; V: TRBV10-1; D: TRBD2; CDR3: CASSESLGLGVADTQYF; DNA: TGCGCCAGCAGTGAGTCGCTTGGACTAGGAGTGGCAGATACGCAGTATTTT
size: -; J: TRBJ2-1; V: TRBV4-1; D: TRBD2; CDR3: CASSQRLAGAYNEQFF; DNA: TGCGCCAGCAGCCAGCGACTAGCGGGAGCCTACAATGAGCAGTTCTTC
size: -; J: TRBJ1-5; V: TRBV19; D: -; CDR3: CASCIRGSNQPQHF; DNA: TGTGCGAGCTGTATACGGGGTAGCAATCAGCCCCAGCATTTT
size: -; J: TRBJ2-1; V: TRBV7-8; D: -; CDR3: CASSPRGSGRVYNEQFF; DNA: TGTGCCAGCAGCCCCAGGGGTAGTGGGAGGGTTTACAATGAGCAGTTCTTC
size: -; J: TRBJ2-4; V: TRBV27; D: -; CDR3: CASSFGFGGAKNIQYF; DNA: TGTGCCAGCAGTTTCGGCTTTGGGGGGGCCAAAAACATTCAGTACTTC
size: few; J: TRBJ2-2; V: TRBV27; D: TRBD2; CDR3: CASSGSGAGELFF; DNA: TGTGCCAGCAGCGGGAGCGGGGCCGGGGAGCTGTTTTTT
size: -; J: TRBJ1-2; V: TRBV28; D: TRBD1; CDR3: CASSFPLAGGNYGYTF; DNA: TGTGCCAGCAGTTTTCCCCTGGCAGGGGGCAACTATGGCTACACCTTC
size: -; J: TRBJ2-2; V: TRBV4-3; D: -; CDR3: CASSQDLGATGELFF; DNA: TGCGCCAGCAGCCAAGATCTGGGGGCCACCGGGGAGCTGTTTTTT
size: -; J: TRBJ2-2; V: TRBV6-4; D: -; CDR3: CASSDRGRSTGELFF; DNA: TGTGCCAGCAGTGATCGGGGGAGGAGCACCGGGGAGCTGTTTTTT
size: -; J: TRBJ2-3; V: TRBV6-5; D: TRBD2; CDR3: CASSYSSGEWTDTQYF; DNA: TGTGCCAGCAGTTACTCGAGCGGGGAGTGGACAGATACGCAGTATTTT
size: -; J: TRBJ1-2; V: TRBV19; D: -; CDR3: CASSMMGADYGYTF; DNA: TGTGCCAGTAGCATGATGGGGGCGGACTATGGCTACACCTTC